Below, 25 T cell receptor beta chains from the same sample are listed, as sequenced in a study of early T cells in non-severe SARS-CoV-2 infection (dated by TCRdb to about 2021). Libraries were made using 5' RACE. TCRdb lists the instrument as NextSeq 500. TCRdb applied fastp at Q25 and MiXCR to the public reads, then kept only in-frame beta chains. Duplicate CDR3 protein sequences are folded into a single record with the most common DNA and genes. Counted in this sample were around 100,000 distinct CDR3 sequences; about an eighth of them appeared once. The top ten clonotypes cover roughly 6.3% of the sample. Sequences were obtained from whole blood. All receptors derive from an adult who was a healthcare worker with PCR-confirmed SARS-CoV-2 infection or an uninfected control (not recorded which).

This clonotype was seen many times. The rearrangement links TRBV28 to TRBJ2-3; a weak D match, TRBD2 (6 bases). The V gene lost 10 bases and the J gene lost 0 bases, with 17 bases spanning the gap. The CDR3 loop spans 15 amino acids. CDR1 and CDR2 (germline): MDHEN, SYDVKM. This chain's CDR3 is CATQTRTFSTDTQYF. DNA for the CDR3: TGTGCCACCCAGACTAGGACGTTTAGCACAGATACGCAGTATTTT.

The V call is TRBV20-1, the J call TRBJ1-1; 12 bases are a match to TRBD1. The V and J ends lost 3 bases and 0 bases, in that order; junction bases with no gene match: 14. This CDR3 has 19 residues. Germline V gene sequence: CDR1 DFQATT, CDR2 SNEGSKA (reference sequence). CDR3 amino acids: CSAREGQGAFRPMNTEAFF. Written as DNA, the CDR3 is TGCAGTGCTAGGGAGGGACAGGGGGCCTTCCGACCCATGAACACTGAAGCTTTCTTT.

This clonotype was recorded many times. The CDR3 loop reads CASQTLYQETQYF. CDR3 DNA sequence: TGTGCCAGCCAGACATTGTACCAAGAGACCCAGTACTTC. The gene calls are TRBV28 and TRBJ2-5; D is undetermined. The germline V gene has CDR1 MDHEN and CDR2 SYDVKM. Trimming took 8 bases from V and 0 from J, leaving 10 bases between them. CDR3 length: 13 amino acids. Full variable domain (missing parts from reference TRBV28 and TRBJ2-5): DVKVTQSSRYLVKRTGEKVFLECVQDMDHENMFWYRQDPGLGLRLIYFSYDVKMKEKGDIPEGYSVSREKKERFSLILESASTNQTSMYLCASQTLYQETQYFGPGTRLLVL.

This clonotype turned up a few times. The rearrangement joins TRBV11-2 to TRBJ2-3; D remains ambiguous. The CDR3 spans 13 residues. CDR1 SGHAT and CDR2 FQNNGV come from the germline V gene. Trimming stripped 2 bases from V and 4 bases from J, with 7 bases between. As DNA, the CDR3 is TGTGCCAGCAGCTTAATCGGTGCAGATACGCAGTATTTT. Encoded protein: CASSLIGADTQYF.

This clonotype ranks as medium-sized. CDR3 sequence reads: CASSLSRMGRIVEAFF. The CDR3 DNA follows: TGTGCCAGCAGCTTAAGTCGTATGGGCAGGATTGTTGAAGCTTTCTTT. The V and J genes are TRBV11-2 and TRBJ1-1; D is unclear. This CDR3 comprises 16 residues. Trimming removed 2 bases at V and 7 bases at J, with 20 bases between. Germline CDR1 reads SGHAT; CDR2 reads FQNNGV. Based on the CDR3 plus reference TRBV11-2 and TRBJ1-1, the full variable domain is EAGVAQSPRYKIIEKRQSVAFWCNPISGHATLYWYQQILGQGPKLLIQFQNNGVVDDSQLPKDRFSAERLKGVDSTLKIQPAKLEDSAVYLCASSLSRMGRIVEAFFGQGTRLTVV.

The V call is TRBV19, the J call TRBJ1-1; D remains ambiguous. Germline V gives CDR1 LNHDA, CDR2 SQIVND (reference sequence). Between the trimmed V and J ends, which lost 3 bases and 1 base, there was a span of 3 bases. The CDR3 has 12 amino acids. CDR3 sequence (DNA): TGTGCCAGTAGTATGGGGAACACTGAAGCTTTCTTT. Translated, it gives CASSMGNTEAFF.

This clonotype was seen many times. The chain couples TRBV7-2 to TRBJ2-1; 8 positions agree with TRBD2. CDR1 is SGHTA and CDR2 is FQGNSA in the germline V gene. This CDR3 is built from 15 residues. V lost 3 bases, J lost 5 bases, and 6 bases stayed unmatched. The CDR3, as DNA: TGTGCCAGCAGCTTCGGCGGGAGGATAAACAATGAGCAGTTCTTC. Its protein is CASSFGGRINNEQFF.

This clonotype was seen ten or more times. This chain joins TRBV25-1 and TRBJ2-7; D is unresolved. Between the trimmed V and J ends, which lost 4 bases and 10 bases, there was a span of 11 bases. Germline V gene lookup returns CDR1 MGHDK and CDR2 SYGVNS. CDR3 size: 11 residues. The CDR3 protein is CASSVAGTQYF. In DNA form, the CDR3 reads TGTGCCAGCAGTGTAGCCGGAACCCAGTACTTC.

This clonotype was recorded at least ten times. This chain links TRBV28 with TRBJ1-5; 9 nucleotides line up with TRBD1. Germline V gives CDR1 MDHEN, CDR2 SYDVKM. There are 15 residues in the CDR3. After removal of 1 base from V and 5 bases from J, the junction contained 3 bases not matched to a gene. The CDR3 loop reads CASSLSRTGDQPQHF. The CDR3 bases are TGTGCCAGCAGTTTATCCCGGACAGGGGATCAGCCCCAGCATTTT.

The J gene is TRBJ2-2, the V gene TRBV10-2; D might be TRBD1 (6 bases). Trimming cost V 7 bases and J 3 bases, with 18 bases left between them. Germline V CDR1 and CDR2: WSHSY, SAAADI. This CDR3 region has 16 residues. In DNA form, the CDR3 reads TGCGCCAGCACAATTCCCAGGGGCCGGTACACCGGGGAGCTGTTTTTT. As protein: CASTIPRGRYTGELFF.

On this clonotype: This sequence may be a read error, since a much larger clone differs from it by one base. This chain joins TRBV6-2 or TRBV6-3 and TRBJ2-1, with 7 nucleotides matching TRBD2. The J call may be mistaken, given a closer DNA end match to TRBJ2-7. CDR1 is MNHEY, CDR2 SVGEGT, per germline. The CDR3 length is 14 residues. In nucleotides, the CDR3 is TGTGCCAGCAGTCCCGGACTAGTATCCAATGAGCAGTACTTC. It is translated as CASSPGLVSNEQYF.

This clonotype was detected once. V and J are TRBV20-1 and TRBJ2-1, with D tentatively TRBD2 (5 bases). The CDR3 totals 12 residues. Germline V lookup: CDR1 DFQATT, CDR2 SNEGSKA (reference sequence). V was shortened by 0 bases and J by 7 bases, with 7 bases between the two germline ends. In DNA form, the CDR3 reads TGCAGTGCTAGAGATAGGGAGAATGAGCAGTTCTTC. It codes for CSARDRENEQFF.

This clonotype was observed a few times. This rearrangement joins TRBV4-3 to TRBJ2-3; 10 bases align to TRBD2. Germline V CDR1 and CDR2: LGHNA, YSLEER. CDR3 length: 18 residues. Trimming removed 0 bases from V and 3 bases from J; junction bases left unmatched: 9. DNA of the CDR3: TGCGCCAGCAGCCAAGATTGGGGAGCGGGAGGGCGAACAGATACGCAGTATTTT. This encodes CASSQDWGAGGRTDTQYF.

CDR3 in DNA: TGTGCCAGCGCGAGAGAACAGGGAAATCAGCCCCAGCATTTT. Amino acid sequence: CASAREQGNQPQHF. The chain uses TRBV2 and TRBJ1-5, with a possible D match to TRBD1 (6 bases). The germline V gene has CDR1 SNHLY and CDR2 FYNNEI. The V and J ends lost 8 bases and 4 bases respectively, with 15 bases between them. CDR3 length: 14 residues.

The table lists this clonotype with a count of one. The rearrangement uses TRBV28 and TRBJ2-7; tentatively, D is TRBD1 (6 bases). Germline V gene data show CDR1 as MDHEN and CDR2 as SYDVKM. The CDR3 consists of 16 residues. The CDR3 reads CVSRSLSTGSPYEQYF. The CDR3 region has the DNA TGTGTCAGTCGAAGCCTGAGTACAGGGAGCCCCTACGAGCAGTACTTC.

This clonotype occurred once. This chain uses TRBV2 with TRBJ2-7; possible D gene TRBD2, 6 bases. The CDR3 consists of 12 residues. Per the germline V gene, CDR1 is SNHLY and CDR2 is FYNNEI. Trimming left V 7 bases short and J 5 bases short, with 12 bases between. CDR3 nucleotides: TGTGCCAGCACGGGAGATCGCAACGAGCAGTACTTC. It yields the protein CASTGDRNEQYF.

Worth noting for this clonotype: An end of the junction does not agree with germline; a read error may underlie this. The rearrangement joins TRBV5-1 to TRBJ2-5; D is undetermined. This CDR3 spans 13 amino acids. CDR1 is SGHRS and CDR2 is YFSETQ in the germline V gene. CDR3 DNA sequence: TGCGCCAGAAGCTTTGGCGTAGGGGAGACCCAGTACTTC. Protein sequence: CARSFGVGETQYF.

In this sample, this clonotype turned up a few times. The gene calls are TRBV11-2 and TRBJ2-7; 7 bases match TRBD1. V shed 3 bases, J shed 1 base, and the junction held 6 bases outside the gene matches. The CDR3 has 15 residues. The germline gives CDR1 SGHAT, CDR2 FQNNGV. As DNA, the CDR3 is TGTGCCAGCAGCTTGGGGACAGTATCATCCTACGAGCAGTACTTC. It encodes CASSLGTVSSYEQYF.

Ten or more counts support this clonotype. CDR3 protein: CASSRPSGRATDTQYF. The CDR3 nucleotides are TGTGCCAGCAGCCGGCCTAGCGGGAGGGCCACCGATACGCAGTATTTT. The genes are TRBV7-9 and TRBJ2-3, with 12 nucleotides matching TRBD2. The CDR3 runs to 16 residues. Germline V CDR1 and CDR2: SEHNR, FQNEAQ (reference sequence). The V segment lost 5 bases and the J segment 6 bases; nucleotides outside the gene matches: 9.

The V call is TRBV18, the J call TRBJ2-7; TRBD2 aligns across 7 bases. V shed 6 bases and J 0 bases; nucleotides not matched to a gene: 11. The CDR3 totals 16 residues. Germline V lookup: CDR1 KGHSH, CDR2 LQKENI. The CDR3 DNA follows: TGTGCCAGCTCCGGCCTAGCGGAGAAGAGCTCCTACGAGCAGTACTTC. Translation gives CASSGLAEKSSYEQYF.

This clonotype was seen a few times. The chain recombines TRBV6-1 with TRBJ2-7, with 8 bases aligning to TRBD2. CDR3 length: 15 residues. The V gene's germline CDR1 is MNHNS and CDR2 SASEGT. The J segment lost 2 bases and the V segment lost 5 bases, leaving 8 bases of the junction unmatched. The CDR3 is CASSSSGRPTYEQYF. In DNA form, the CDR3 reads TGTGCCAGCAGTTCCAGCGGGAGACCAACCTACGAGCAGTACTTC.

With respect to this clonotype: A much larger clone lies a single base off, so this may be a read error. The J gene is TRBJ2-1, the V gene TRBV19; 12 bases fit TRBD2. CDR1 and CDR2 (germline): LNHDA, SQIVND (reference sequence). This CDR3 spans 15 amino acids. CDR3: CASSIRLAGAHDQFF. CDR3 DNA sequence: TGTGCCAGTAGTATCCGACTAGCGGGAGCCCATGACCAGTTCTTC.

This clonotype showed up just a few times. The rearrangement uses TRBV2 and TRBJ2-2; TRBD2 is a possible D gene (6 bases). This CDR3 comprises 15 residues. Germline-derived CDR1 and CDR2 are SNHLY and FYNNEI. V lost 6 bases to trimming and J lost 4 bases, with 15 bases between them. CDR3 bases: TGTGCCAGCAGGGCGCGGGATACTATCACCGGGGAGCTGTTTTTT. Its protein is CASRARDTITGELFF.

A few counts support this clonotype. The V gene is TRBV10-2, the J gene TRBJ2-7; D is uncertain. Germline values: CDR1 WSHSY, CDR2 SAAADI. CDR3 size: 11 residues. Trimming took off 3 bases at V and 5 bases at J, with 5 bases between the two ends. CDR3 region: CASSDRDEQYF. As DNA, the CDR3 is TGCGCCAGCAGTGATCGGGACGAGCAGTACTTC.

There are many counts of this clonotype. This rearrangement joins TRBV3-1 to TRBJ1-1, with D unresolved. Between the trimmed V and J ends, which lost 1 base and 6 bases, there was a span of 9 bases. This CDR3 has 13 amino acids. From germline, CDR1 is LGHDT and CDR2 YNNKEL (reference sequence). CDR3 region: CASSQGNFPEAFF. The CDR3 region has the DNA TGTGCCAGCAGCCAAGGTAACTTCCCTGAAGCTTTCTTT.